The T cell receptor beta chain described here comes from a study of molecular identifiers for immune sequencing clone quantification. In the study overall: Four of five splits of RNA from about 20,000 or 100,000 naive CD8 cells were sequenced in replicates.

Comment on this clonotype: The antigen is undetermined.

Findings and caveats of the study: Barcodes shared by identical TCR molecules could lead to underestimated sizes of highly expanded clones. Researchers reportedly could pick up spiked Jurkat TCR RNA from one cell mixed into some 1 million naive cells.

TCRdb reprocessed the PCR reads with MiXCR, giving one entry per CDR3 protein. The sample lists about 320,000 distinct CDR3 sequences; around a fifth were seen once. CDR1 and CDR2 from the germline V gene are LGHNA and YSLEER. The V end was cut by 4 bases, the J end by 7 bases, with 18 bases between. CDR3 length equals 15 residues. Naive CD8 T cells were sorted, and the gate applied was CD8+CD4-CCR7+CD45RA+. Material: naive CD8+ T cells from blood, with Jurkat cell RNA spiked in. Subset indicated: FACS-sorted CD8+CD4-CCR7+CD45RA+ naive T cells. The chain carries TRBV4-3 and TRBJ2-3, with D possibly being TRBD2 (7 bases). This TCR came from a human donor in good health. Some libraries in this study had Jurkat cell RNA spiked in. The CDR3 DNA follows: TGCGCCAGCAGCCCGGTGCCGGGGGGCGGAAATACGCAGTATTTT. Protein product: CASSPVPGGGNTQYF.